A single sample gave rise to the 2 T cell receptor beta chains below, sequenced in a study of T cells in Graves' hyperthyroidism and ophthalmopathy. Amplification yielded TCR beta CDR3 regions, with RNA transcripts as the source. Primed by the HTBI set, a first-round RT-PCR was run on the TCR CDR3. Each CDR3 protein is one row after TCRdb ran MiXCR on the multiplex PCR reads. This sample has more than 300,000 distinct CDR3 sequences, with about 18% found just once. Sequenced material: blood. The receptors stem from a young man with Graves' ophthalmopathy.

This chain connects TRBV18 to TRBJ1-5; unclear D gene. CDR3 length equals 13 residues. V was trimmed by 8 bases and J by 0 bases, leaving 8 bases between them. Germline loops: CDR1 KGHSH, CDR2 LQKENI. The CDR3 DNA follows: TGTGCCAGCCAAGAGGATAGCAATCAGCCCCAGCATTTT. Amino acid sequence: CASQEDSNQPQHF.

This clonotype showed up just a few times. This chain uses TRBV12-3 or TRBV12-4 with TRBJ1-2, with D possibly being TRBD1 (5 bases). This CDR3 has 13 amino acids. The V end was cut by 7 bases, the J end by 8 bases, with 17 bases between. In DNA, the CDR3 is TGTGCCAGCAATTGGGACCGCGGGGGAGGCTACACCTTC. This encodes CASNWDRGGGYTF.